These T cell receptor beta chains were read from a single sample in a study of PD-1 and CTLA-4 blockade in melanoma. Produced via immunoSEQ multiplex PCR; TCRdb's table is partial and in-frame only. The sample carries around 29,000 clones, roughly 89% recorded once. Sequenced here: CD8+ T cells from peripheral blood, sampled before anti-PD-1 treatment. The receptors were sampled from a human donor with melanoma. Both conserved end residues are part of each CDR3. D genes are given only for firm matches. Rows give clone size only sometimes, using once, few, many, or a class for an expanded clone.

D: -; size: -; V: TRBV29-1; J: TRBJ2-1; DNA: TGCAGCGTCTGGGACCCTGATGGCTACAATGAGCAGTTCTTC; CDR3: CSVWDPDGYNEQFF
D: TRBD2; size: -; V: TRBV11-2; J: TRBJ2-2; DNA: TGTGCCAGCAGCTCCTTTAGGACTAGCGGGGGGTCGAACACCGGGGAGCTGTTTTTT; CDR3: CASSSFRTSGGSNTGELFF
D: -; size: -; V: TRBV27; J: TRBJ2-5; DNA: TGTGCCAGCAGTTTATCGGATGGGGCCGGGGAGACCCAGTACTTC; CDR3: CASSLSDGAGETQYF
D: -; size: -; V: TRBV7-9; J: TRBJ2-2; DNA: TGTGCCAGCAGCCCAGGTACCGGGGAGCTGTTTTTT; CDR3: CASSPGTGELFF
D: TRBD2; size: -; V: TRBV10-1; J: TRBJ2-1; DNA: TGCGCCAGCAGTGATTTTCAAGCGGGAGGGTCCTACAATGAGCAGTTCTTC; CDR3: CASSDFQAGGSYNEQFF
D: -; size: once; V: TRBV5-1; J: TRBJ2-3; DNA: TGCGCCAGCAGCTTGCTTTGGGAGAAATCTAGCACAGATACGCAGTATTTT; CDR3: CASSLLWEKSSTDTQYF
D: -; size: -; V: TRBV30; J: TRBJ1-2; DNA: TGTGCCTGGAGCTTCCCAGGGACCGCTAACTATGGCTACACCTTC; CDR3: CAWSFPGTANYGYTF
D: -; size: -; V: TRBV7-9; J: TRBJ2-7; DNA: TGTGCCAGCAGCGGCTCGGCCCAAAGTCGGCTCTACGAGCAGTACTTC; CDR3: CASSGSAQSRLYEQYF
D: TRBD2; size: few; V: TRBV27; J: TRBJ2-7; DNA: TGTGCCAGCCGAACCGGGACTACCGGAATCTACGAGCAGTACTTC; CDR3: CASRTGTTGIYEQYF
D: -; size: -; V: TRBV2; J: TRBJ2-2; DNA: TGTGCTTCCCCCTCTAAGCGGTCGGTTGCCGGGGAGCTGTTTTTT; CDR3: CASPSKRSVAGELFF